A selection of T cell receptor beta chains follows, all from one sample in a study of post-analysis software for immune sequencing data. TCRdb reanalysed the PCR reads using MiXCR and keeps one entry per CDR3 protein. Of about 760,000 distinct CDR3 sequences in the sample, 25% to 30% were seen once. Sequencing was carried out using blood. These TCRs come from a girl aged 5-17 years with multiple sclerosis. Both conserved end residues are part of each CDR3. The D gene is left open where the match is weak. Rows may omit the clone size; those that give it use once, few, many or a size class.

d_call: .
v_call: TRBV7-2
cdr3_length: 15
j_call: TRBJ2-7
clone_size: few
cdr3_aa: CASTPTGLATYEQYF
cdr3_nt: TGTGCCAGCACCCCCACTGGGCTAGCGACCTACGAGCAGTACTTC

d_call: .
v_call: TRBV6-1
cdr3_length: 15
j_call: TRBJ2-1
clone_size: .
cdr3_aa: CASSEGWGPSNEQFF
cdr3_nt: TGTGCCAGCAGTGAGGGTTGGGGACCTTCCAATGAGCAGTTCTTC

d_call: .
v_call: TRBV6-5
cdr3_length: 16
j_call: TRBJ2-4
clone_size: few
cdr3_aa: CASSPRPTLAKNIQYF
cdr3_nt: TGTGCCAGCAGCCCGAGACCGACACTAGCCAAAAACATTCAGTACTTC

d_call: TRBD2
v_call: TRBV20-1
cdr3_length: 14
j_call: TRBJ2-1
clone_size: .
cdr3_aa: CSARLAGAPREQFF
cdr3_nt: TGCAGTGCTAGACTAGCGGGAGCCCCGCGGGAGCAGTTCTTC

d_call: TRBD2
v_call: TRBV20-1
cdr3_length: 17
j_call: TRBJ2-3
clone_size: few
cdr3_aa: CSARGGRLAGATDTQYF
cdr3_nt: TGCAGTGCTAGAGGAGGGCGACTAGCGGGGGCAACAGATACGCAGTATTTT

d_call: .
v_call: TRBV7-3
cdr3_length: 14
j_call: TRBJ1-2
clone_size: .
cdr3_aa: CASSYNSQGAGYTF
cdr3_nt: TGTGCCAGCAGCTACAACTCACAGGGTGCTGGCTACACCTTC

d_call: TRBD1
v_call: TRBV20-1
cdr3_length: 17
j_call: TRBJ1-5
clone_size: once
cdr3_aa: CSARDLDRASSNQPQHF
cdr3_nt: TGCAGTGCTAGAGACCTCGACAGGGCCTCTAGCAATCAGCCCCAGCATTTT

d_call: TRBD2
v_call: TRBV29-1
cdr3_length: 16
j_call: TRBJ2-1
clone_size: .
cdr3_aa: CSVEKLAGGTYNEQFF
cdr3_nt: TGCAGCGTCGAGAAGCTAGCGGGAGGGACCTACAATGAGCAGTTCTTC

d_call: .
v_call: TRBV20-1
cdr3_length: 14
j_call: TRBJ2-1
clone_size: once
cdr3_aa: CSARVTGIGNEQFF
cdr3_nt: TGCAGTGCTAGAGTAACCGGGATTGGAAATGAGCAGTTCTTC

d_call: TRBD1
v_call: TRBV10-3
cdr3_length: 15
j_call: TRBJ2-5
clone_size: few
cdr3_aa: CAISESRTGQETQYF
cdr3_nt: TGTGCCATCAGTGAGTCGAGGACAGGCCAAGAGACCCAGTACTTC

d_call: .
v_call: TRBV5-5
cdr3_length: 13
j_call: TRBJ1-2
clone_size: few
cdr3_aa: CASSLYQGYGYTF
cdr3_nt: TGTGCCAGCAGCTTGTACCAGGGCTATGGCTACACCTTC

d_call: .
v_call: TRBV10-2
cdr3_length: 13
j_call: TRBJ1-1
clone_size: once
cdr3_aa: CASSEFWNTEAFF
cdr3_nt: TGCGCCAGCAGTGAATTCTGGAACACTGAAGCTTTCTTT

d_call: .
v_call: TRBV6-5
cdr3_length: 13
j_call: TRBJ1-1
clone_size: few
cdr3_aa: CASSYSRDTEAFF
cdr3_nt: TGTGCCAGCAGTTACTCGAGGGACACTGAAGCTTTCTTT

d_call: .
v_call: TRBV5-1
cdr3_length: 17
j_call: TRBJ2-3
clone_size: few
cdr3_aa: CASSLGLLAGATDTQYF
cdr3_nt: TGCGCCAGCAGCTTGGGGCTATTGGCGGGGGCCACAGATACGCAGTATTTT

d_call: .
v_call: TRBV5-1
cdr3_length: 14
j_call: TRBJ2-7
clone_size: .
cdr3_aa: CASSPAGGLDEQYF
cdr3_nt: TGCGCCAGCAGCCCAGCCGGGGGGCTCGACGAGCAGTACTTC

d_call: .
v_call: TRBV20-1
cdr3_length: 12
j_call: TRBJ1-1
clone_size: .
cdr3_aa: CSAVWVNTEAFF
cdr3_nt: TGCAGTGCTGTGTGGGTGAACACTGAAGCTTTCTTT

d_call: .
v_call: TRBV4-1
cdr3_length: 16
j_call: TRBJ1-6
clone_size: .
cdr3_aa: CASSLLAGGGNSPLHF
cdr3_nt: TGCGCCAGCAGCCTCCTGGCTGGGGGGGGCAATTCACCCCTCCACTTT

d_call: .
v_call: TRBV29-1
cdr3_length: 13
j_call: TRBJ2-3
clone_size: many
cdr3_aa: CSGSPAQGGTQYF
cdr3_nt: TGCAGCGGCAGCCCCGCTCAGGGGGGTACGCAGTATTTT

d_call: TRBD1
v_call: TRBV29-1
cdr3_length: 13
j_call: TRBJ2-7
clone_size: few
cdr3_aa: CSVATGPTYEQYF
cdr3_nt: TGCAGCGTAGCGACAGGGCCAACCTACGAGCAGTACTTC

d_call: .
v_call: TRBV29-1
cdr3_length: 12
j_call: TRBJ1-2
clone_size: many
cdr3_aa: CSVDEGIYGYTF
cdr3_nt: TGCAGCGTTGATGAGGGAATCTATGGCTACACCTTC

d_call: .
v_call: TRBV20-1
cdr3_length: 14
j_call: TRBJ2-1
clone_size: .
cdr3_aa: CSARVPLAHNEQFF
cdr3_nt: TGCAGTGCTAGAGTGCCCCTAGCCCACAATGAGCAGTTCTTC

d_call: TRBD1
v_call: TRBV7-9
cdr3_length: 15
j_call: TRBJ1-5
clone_size: .
cdr3_aa: CASSLGQGANQPQHF
cdr3_nt: TGTGCCAGCAGCCTCGGACAGGGGGCTAATCAGCCCCAGCATTTT

d_call: .
v_call: TRBV10-2
cdr3_length: 13
j_call: TRBJ1-5
clone_size: .
cdr3_aa: CASMRAPNQPQHF
cdr3_nt: TGCGCCAGCATGAGGGCTCCCAATCAGCCCCAGCATTTT

d_call: TRBD2
v_call: TRBV28
cdr3_length: 14
j_call: TRBJ2-7
clone_size: .
cdr3_aa: CASSFPGRSGEQYF
cdr3_nt: TGTGCCAGCAGTTTCCCCGGGAGGTCTGGGGAGCAGTACTTC

d_call: .
v_call: TRBV24-1
cdr3_length: 14
j_call: TRBJ1-4
clone_size: few
cdr3_aa: CATSRRGPNEKLFF
cdr3_nt: TGTGCCACCAGTCGCAGGGGCCCTAATGAAAAACTGTTTTTT

d_call: .
v_call: TRBV11-2
cdr3_length: 15
j_call: TRBJ2-7
clone_size: few
cdr3_aa: CASSLVSGPFYEQYF
cdr3_nt: TGTGCCAGCAGCTTAGTATCCGGACCATTCTACGAGCAGTACTTC

d_call: .
v_call: TRBV12-3/TRBV12-4
cdr3_length: 16
j_call: TRBJ1-2
clone_size: few
cdr3_aa: CASSFLLRSDNYGYTF
cdr3_nt: TGTGCCAGCAGTTTTCTACTCAGAAGTGATAACTATGGCTACACCTTC

d_call: .
v_call: TRBV7-9
cdr3_length: 14
j_call: TRBJ2-5
clone_size: few
cdr3_aa: CASSTGIYQETQYF
cdr3_nt: TGTGCCAGCAGTACCGGGATTTACCAAGAGACCCAGTACTTC

d_call: TRBD1
v_call: TRBV7-2
cdr3_length: 17
j_call: TRBJ2-3
clone_size: few
cdr3_aa: CASSLLPGQGGTDTQYF
cdr3_nt: TGTGCCAGCAGCTTGCTCCCGGGACAGGGTGGGACAGATACGCAGTATTTT

d_call: .
v_call: TRBV6-6
cdr3_length: 14
j_call: TRBJ1-6
clone_size: few
cdr3_aa: CASSFDRSNSPLHF
cdr3_nt: TGTGCCAGCAGTTTCGACAGGTCCAATTCACCCCTCCACTTT

d_call: TRBD2
v_call: TRBV12-3/TRBV12-4
cdr3_length: 16
j_call: TRBJ2-7
clone_size: .
cdr3_aa: CASSSNSGAGLCEQYF
cdr3_nt: TGTGCCAGCAGTTCTAATAGCGGGGCAGGACTATGCGAGCAGTACTTC

d_call: .
v_call: TRBV2
cdr3_length: 14
j_call: TRBJ1-2
clone_size: .
cdr3_aa: CASSEGLGWCGYTF
cdr3_nt: TGTGCCAGCAGTGAAGGATTGGGGTGGTGTGGCTACACCTTC

d_call: .
v_call: TRBV7-9
cdr3_length: 15
j_call: TRBJ1-1
clone_size: once
cdr3_aa: CASSSYGAGNTEAFF
cdr3_nt: TGTGCCAGCAGCTCGTACGGGGCTGGGAACACTGAAGCTTTCTTT

d_call: .
v_call: TRBV25-1
cdr3_length: 14
j_call: TRBJ1-5
clone_size: .
cdr3_aa: CASSTGGWNQPQHF
cdr3_nt: TGTGCCAGCTCAACCGGGGGGTGGAATCAGCCCCAGCATTTT

d_call: .
v_call: TRBV5-1
cdr3_length: 15
j_call: TRBJ1-4
clone_size: .
cdr3_aa: CASSDLGLQNEKLFF
cdr3_nt: TGCGCCAGCAGCGACCTAGGCCTCCAGAATGAAAAACTGTTTTTT

d_call: .
v_call: TRBV20-1
cdr3_length: 15
j_call: TRBJ2-7
clone_size: few
cdr3_aa: CSARADGLLIHEQYF
cdr3_nt: TGCAGTGCTAGAGCCGACGGACTCTTGATCCACGAGCAGTACTTC

d_call: TRBD1
v_call: TRBV4-3
cdr3_length: 18
j_call: TRBJ1-6
clone_size: .
cdr3_aa: CASSQEAQGVSYNSPLHF
cdr3_nt: TGCGCCAGCAGCCAAGAAGCCCAGGGGGTATCCTATAATTCACCCCTCCACTTT

d_call: .
v_call: TRBV9
cdr3_length: 14
j_call: TRBJ2-1
clone_size: .
cdr3_aa: CASSVGSGYNEQFF
cdr3_nt: TGTGCCAGCAGCGTAGGGTCAGGGTACAATGAGCAGTTCTTC

d_call: .
v_call: TRBV7-9
cdr3_length: 15
j_call: TRBJ2-7
clone_size: .
cdr3_aa: CASSQTGDSTYEQYF
cdr3_nt: TGTGCCAGCAGCCAGACTGGAGACAGCACCTACGAGCAGTACTTC

d_call: .
v_call: TRBV19
cdr3_length: 15
j_call: TRBJ1-1
clone_size: .
cdr3_aa: CASSITGTANTEAFF
cdr3_nt: TGTGCCAGTAGTATTACCGGGACGGCGAACACTGAAGCTTTCTTT

d_call: .
v_call: TRBV29-1
cdr3_length: 15
j_call: TRBJ2-2
clone_size: .
cdr3_aa: CSVAGVRVDTGERFF
cdr3_nt: TGCAGCGTTGCGGGAGTTCGTGTGGACACCGGGGAGCGGTTTTTT

d_call: TRBD2
v_call: TRBV20-1
cdr3_length: 18
j_call: TRBJ2-3
clone_size: .
cdr3_aa: CSARKLAGGSPGTDTQYF
cdr3_nt: TGCAGTGCTAGAAAACTAGCGGGAGGGTCTCCGGGCACAGATACGCAGTATTTT

d_call: TRBD2
v_call: TRBV24-1
cdr3_length: 18
j_call: TRBJ2-3
clone_size: .
cdr3_aa: CATSDWKTSGRARDTQYF
cdr3_nt: TGTGCCACCAGTGATTGGAAGACTAGCGGGAGGGCGAGAGATACGCAGTATTTT

d_call: .
v_call: TRBV2
cdr3_length: 12
j_call: TRBJ1-4
clone_size: .
cdr3_aa: CASTDPGEKLFF
cdr3_nt: TGTGCCAGCACCGATCCTGGGGAAAAACTGTTTTTT

d_call: .
v_call: TRBV2
cdr3_length: 14
j_call: TRBJ2-1
clone_size: few
cdr3_aa: CASSANTAYNEQFF
cdr3_nt: TGTGCCAGCAGTGCGAATACCGCCTACAATGAGCAGTTCTTC

d_call: TRBD1
v_call: TRBV6-5
cdr3_length: 17
j_call: TRBJ2-3
clone_size: many
cdr3_aa: CASSYSGTDPITDTQYF
cdr3_nt: TGTGCCAGCAGTTACTCTGGGACAGACCCTATTACAGATACGCAGTATTTT

d_call: .
v_call: TRBV14
cdr3_length: 15
j_call: TRBJ1-2
clone_size: .
cdr3_aa: CASSQGGRAFYGYTF
cdr3_nt: TGTGCCAGCAGCCAAGGTGGCAGGGCCTTCTATGGCTACACCTTC

d_call: .
v_call: TRBV4-1
cdr3_length: 17
j_call: TRBJ1-2
clone_size: .
cdr3_aa: CASSQELGRFYRYGYTF
cdr3_nt: TGCGCCAGCAGCCAAGAACTAGGACGGTTCTATCGCTATGGCTACACCTTC

d_call: .
v_call: TRBV2
cdr3_length: 14
j_call: TRBJ1-5
clone_size: few
cdr3_aa: CASSEPQGARPQHF
cdr3_nt: TGTGCCAGCAGTGAACCCCAAGGGGCTCGGCCCCAGCATTTT

d_call: .
v_call: TRBV20-1
cdr3_length: 11
j_call: TRBJ2-3
clone_size: many
cdr3_aa: CSASRADTQYF
cdr3_nt: TGCAGTGCTAGTAGGGCAGATACGCAGTATTTT

d_call: .
v_call: TRBV29-1
cdr3_length: 11
j_call: TRBJ2-7
clone_size: many
cdr3_aa: CSVGHPYEQYF
cdr3_nt: TGCAGCGTTGGCCATCCCTACGAGCAGTACTTC

d_call: .
v_call: TRBV28
cdr3_length: 14
j_call: TRBJ2-5
clone_size: few
cdr3_aa: CASSLSVGQETQYF
cdr3_nt: TGTGCCAGCAGTTTAAGTGTGGGCCAAGAGACCCAGTACTTC

d_call: .
v_call: TRBV7-2
cdr3_length: 18
j_call: TRBJ2-1
clone_size: few
cdr3_aa: CASSSTVSGAHPEDEQFF
cdr3_nt: TGTGCCAGCAGCTCCACCGTATCCGGGGCACACCCAGAGGATGAGCAGTTCTTC

d_call: TRBD1
v_call: TRBV9
cdr3_length: 16
j_call: TRBJ1-1
clone_size: .
cdr3_aa: CASSPVGTELHTEAFF
cdr3_nt: TGTGCCAGCAGCCCAGTGGGGACAGAGCTCCACACTGAAGCTTTCTTT

d_call: .
v_call: TRBV5-1
cdr3_length: 15
j_call: TRBJ2-7
clone_size: few
cdr3_aa: CASSLVGGGRYEQYF
cdr3_nt: TGCGCCAGCAGCTTGGTTGGAGGGGGCCGCTACGAGCAGTACTTC

d_call: .
v_call: TRBV18
cdr3_length: 15
j_call: TRBJ2-7
clone_size: .
cdr3_aa: CASSPQAGTVYEQYF
cdr3_nt: TGTGCCAGCTCACCTCAGGCTGGGACGGTATACGAGCAGTACTTC

d_call: .
v_call: TRBV7-2
cdr3_length: 17
j_call: TRBJ2-1
clone_size: .
cdr3_aa: CASSLMGAKSSYNEQFF
cdr3_nt: TGTGCCAGCAGCTTAATGGGGGCGAAGAGCTCCTACAATGAGCAGTTCTTC

d_call: .
v_call: TRBV5-6
cdr3_length: 14
j_call: TRBJ1-6
clone_size: .
cdr3_aa: CASSLGQINSPLHF
cdr3_nt: TGTGCCAGCAGCTTGGGGCAGATTAATTCACCCCTCCACTTT

d_call: TRBD2
v_call: TRBV7-2
cdr3_length: 16
j_call: TRBJ2-7
clone_size: .
cdr3_aa: CASSLRLSSGSVEQYF
cdr3_nt: TGTGCCAGCAGCCTAAGACTTAGTAGCGGGAGCGTCGAGCAGTACTTC